The 9 T cell receptor beta chains in this list originate from one sample, sequenced in a study of siplizumab effects on memory and regulatory T cells. Measured with immunoSEQ multiplex PCR; TCRdb has only the in-frame clones, and not every one. The repertoire holds roughly 100,000 clones, with 93% as singletons. Sequencing was done on a sample of CD4+ T cells sorted from blood. These receptors were taken from a human donor in good health.

The CDR3 region has the DNA TGTGCCAGCAGCCCCGAGGGCGGGAGGATTGCCGGGGAGCTGTTTTTT. This sequence encodes CASSPEGGRIAGELFF. The V gene is TRBV7-3, the J gene TRBJ2-2; 8 nucleotides agree with TRBD2. Germline V gene lookup returns CDR1 SGHTA and CDR2 FQGTGA. This CDR3 is built from 16 residues. Trimming removed 5 bases from V and 6 bases from J; junction bases left unmatched: 11.

V is TRBV6-5 and J is TRBJ1-2; weak D call: TRBD1 (5 bases). CDR1 is MNHEY, CDR2 SVGAGI, per germline. The germline V and J ends were trimmed by 8 bases and 0 bases, with 16 bases remaining between them. This CDR3 spans 15 amino acids. DNA of the CDR3: TGTGCCAGCCGAAAAGGGGTGGCAGCTAACTATGGCTACACCTTC. It is translated as CASRKGVAANYGYTF.

The table lists this clone with a few counts. V is TRBV7-3 and J is TRBJ2-1; TRBD2 matches 8 bases. Looked up from germline, CDR1 is SGHTA and CDR2 is FQGTGA. Losses at the gene ends were 1 base for V and 5 bases for J; bases not matched to a gene: 7. The CDR3 length is 16 residues. The CDR3 is CASSLRVGTRNNEQFF. DNA of the CDR3: TGTGCCAGCAGCTTAAGGGTAGGGACTAGAAACAATGAGCAGTTCTTC.

The chain recombines TRBV5-8 with TRBJ1-2; D uncertain. V dropped 2 bases and J dropped 8 bases, with 16 bases sitting between them. The CDR3 is 14 amino acids. Germline CDR1 reads SGHTS; CDR2 reads YDEGEE. CDR3 coding DNA: TGTGCCAGCAGCTTTTTACCTTCCCTTGGAGGCTACACCTTC. Encoded protein: CASSFLPSLGGYTF.

V and J are TRBV6-5 and TRBJ2-5; TRBD2 matches 9 bases. This CDR3 contains 14 residues. Germline-derived CDR1 and CDR2 are MNHEY and SVGAGI. Trimming at V came to 7 bases and at J to 4 bases, leaving 7 bases not matched to a gene. CDR3 in amino acids: CASNSGTSRETQYF. The CDR3 bases are TGTGCCAGCAACTCTGGGACTAGCAGAGAGACCCAGTACTTC.

The rearrangement links TRBV7-9 to TRBJ2-1, with 11 bases aligning to TRBD2. The CDR3 runs 17 residues. The trim removed 5 bases at V and 1 base at J, leaving 7 bases unmatched. Germline CDR1 reads SEHNR; CDR2 reads FQNEAQ (reference sequence). CDR3 protein: CASSPRLAGKSYNEQFF. The CDR3 region has the DNA TGTGCCAGCAGCCCCAGACTAGCGGGAAAATCCTACAATGAGCAGTTCTTC.

This sequence joins TRBV6-1 and TRBJ2-4; possible D gene TRBD1, 5 bases. Germline V gene sequence: CDR1 MNHNS, CDR2 SASEGT. The CDR3 has 15 amino acids. CDR3 residues: CASLAGPIAKNIQYF. Written as DNA, the CDR3 is TGTGCTTCTCTCGCAGGGCCCATAGCCAAAAACATTCAGTACTTC.

The chain links TRBV5-1 to TRBJ2-1, with TRBD2 matching 15 bases. The CDR3 covers 16 residues. Germline assignment: CDR1 SGHRS and CDR2 YFSETQ. V dropped 1 base and J dropped 8; count of bases not matched to a gene: 4. The CDR3, as DNA: TGCGCCAGCAGCTTGCCAGGACTAGCGGGAGGGGATGAGCAGTTCTTC. This encodes CASSLPGLAGGDEQFF.

The chain joins TRBV5-1 to TRBJ2-3, with a weak D call TRBD1 (5 bases). V was clipped by 0 bases and J by 0 bases, with 8 bases between them. This CDR3 region has 15 residues. CDR1 and CDR2 from the germline V gene are SGHRS and YFSETQ. DNA for the CDR3: TGCGCCAGCAGCTTGGATGGGGCTAGCACAGATACGCAGTATTTT. Its protein is CASSLDGASTDTQYF.